This T cell receptor beta chain was found in a study of blood T cell repertoires in COVID-19. On the study more broadly: Samples came from the United States, Italy and Spain, spanning acute and convalescent COVID-19.

Method: immunoSEQ multiplex PCR; TCRdb's copy keeps in-frame clones and lacks some. Among some 160,000 clones listed, 88% were seen once. The study drew participants aged about 18 to 95 years from some 23 US areas. Two negative PCRs, clearance, or symptom resolution were required of recovered Cohort 3 donors. Germline lookup yields CDR1 MNHEY and CDR2 SVGAGI. This CDR3 contains 14 residues. V dropped 9 bases and J dropped 1 base, with 15 bases sitting between them. This receptor was identified in a woman aged 50 to 65 who had recovered from COVID-19. This chain links TRBV6-5 with TRBJ1-1; possible D gene TRBD1, 5 bases. Sequencing input: PBMCs or T cells enriched from blood (not recorded which). In nucleotides, the CDR3 is TGTGCCAGTACGGGCCGGGGGGGGAACACTGAAGCTTTCTTT. Residues: CASTGRGGNTEAFF.